This is a list of T cell receptor beta chains from one sample in a study of blood T cell repertoires in COVID-19. Here immunoSEQ multiplex PCR was the method, and the copy in TCRdb shows in-frame clones only, minus some. The repertoire has 110,000 or so clones, about 85% of them found once; the top ten carry about 3.4%. Source material: peripheral blood. These receptors were taken from a man between 40 and 49 years old with acute or convalescent COVID-19. CDR3s include the opening cysteine and the closing phenylalanine or tryptophan. D genes are given only for firm matches. Clone size, where shown, is once, few, many, or a class for clones that have expanded.

d_gene	v_gene	j_gene	abundance	CDR3nt	CDR3aa
NA	TRBV29-1	TRBJ2-4	NA	TGCAGCGTTGTATCGGGGGGCGCCAAAAACATTCAGTACTTC	CSVVSGGAKNIQYF
NA	TRBV9	TRBJ1-3	NA	TGTGCCAGCAGGAGCTCTGGAAACACCATATATTTT	CASRSSGNTIYF
NA	TRBV5-1	TRBJ1-2	NA	TGCGCCAGCAGCTTGGCAGGGATTTTGGGCTACACCTTC	CASSLAGILGYTF
TRBD2	TRBV14	TRBJ2-5	NA	TGTGCCAGCAGTTCCAGACTAGCGGGACAAGAGACCCAGTACTTC	CASSSRLAGQETQYF
NA	TRBV9	TRBJ2-5	NA	TGTGCCAGCAGCGTAGACTGGCTAGGAGAGACCCAGTACTTC	CASSVDWLGETQYF
NA	TRBV4-2	TRBJ2-1	NA	TGTGCCAGCAGCCAAGCAGGTGAGCAGTTCTTC	CASSQAGEQFF
NA	TRBV12-5	TRBJ2-1	NA	TGTGCTAGTGGCTCAACAGGGTACGAGCAGTTCTTC	CASGSTGYEQFF
NA	TRBV4-1	TRBJ2-7	once	TGCGCCAGCAGCCATGCGTTTTCTCCCGAGCAGTACTTC	CASSHAFSPEQYF
TRBD1	TRBV4-1	TRBJ1-5	once	TGCGCCAGCAGCCAGGAATTACAGGGGATAAATCAGCCCCAGCATTTT	CASSQELQGINQPQHF
NA	TRBV30	TRBJ2-7	NA	TGTGCCTGGAGTTCCGGCAGGGCCTACGAGCAGTACTTC	CAWSSGRAYEQYF
TRBD1	TRBV24-1	TRBJ1-5	NA	TGTGCCACCAGTGAAGGGACAGTCGACAATCAGCCCCAGCATTTT	CATSEGTVDNQPQHF
TRBD1	TRBV7-2	TRBJ1-6	NA	TGTGCCAGCAGCGTGACAGGGACGGAGAATTCACCCCTCCACTTT	CASSVTGTENSPLHF
TRBD1	TRBV2	TRBJ1-1	once	TGTGCCAGCAGTGGTTCCCGTCGGGACAGGGGCCACCCTGAAGCTTTCTTT	CASSGSRRDRGHPEAFF
NA	TRBV30	TRBJ2-2	NA	TGTGCCTGGATACCACTGTCGAACACCGGGGAGCTGTTTTTT	CAWIPLSNTGELFF
NA	TRBV4-2	TRBJ1-5	NA	TGTGCCAGCAGCCAAGAGTTCCGGCAGCCCCAGCATTTT	CASSQEFRQPQHF
TRBD1	TRBV7-2	TRBJ2-4	NA	TGTGCCAGCAGCTTCACAGGGGCAGGGATTCAGTACTTC	CASSFTGAGIQYF
TRBD2	TRBV9	TRBJ2-3	NA	TGTGCCAGCAGCTGGGGGGGTAGCGGAATCAAATCCACAGATACGCAGTATTTT	CASSWGGSGIKSTDTQYF
TRBD2	TRBV2	TRBJ2-1	once	TGTGCCAGCCTGTATGGCGGGGGGCCTGTTGATGAGCAGTTCTTC	CASLYGGGPVDEQFF
NA	TRBV6-5	TRBJ1-1	NA	TGTGCCAGCACCCCGGGACACCCGAACACTGAAGCTTTCTTT	CASTPGHPNTEAFF
TRBD1	TRBV10-3	TRBJ1-2	NA	TGTGCCATCAGTGATTCAGGGGGCCACTATGGCTACACCTTC	CAISDSGGHYGYTF
TRBD2	TRBV6-1	TRBJ2-6	NA	TGTGCCAGCAGTGAGACTAGCGGGGGGTCCTCTGGGGCCAACGTCCTGACTTTC	CASSETSGGSSGANVLTF
TRBD2	TRBV5-1	TRBJ2-1	NA	TGCGCCAGCAGCTTCTCGGCTAGCGGGGGGGCCCATGAGCAGTTCTTC	CASSFSASGGAHEQFF
TRBD2	TRBV27	TRBJ2-3	NA	TGTGCCAGCAGTCCTAGCGGGGGGGCGAATACGCAGTATTTT	CASSPSGGANTQYF
TRBD2	TRBV3-1/TRBV3-2	TRBJ2-2	NA	TGTGCCAGCAGCCAGTTAGCGGGGTCGAACACCGGGGAGCTGTTTTTT	CASSQLAGSNTGELFF
NA	TRBV12-2	TRBJ1-5	few	TGTGCAAGTCGCTTGGGGGACAGGGGTTGGTTTCAGCCCCAGCATTTT	CASRLGDRGWFQPQHF
NA	TRBV6-5	TRBJ1-4	NA	TGTGCCAGCAGATTGAGCGGTAATAATGAAAAACTGTTTTTT	CASRLSGNNEKLFF
NA	TRBV5-1	TRBJ1-2	NA	TGCGCCAGCAGCCCCAAACAGGGAGCTAACTATGGCTACACCTTC	CASSPKQGANYGYTF
TRBD1	TRBV14	TRBJ1-2	NA	TGTGCCAGCAGCCTAAAGGTCGGACAGGGGAACTATGGCTACACCTTC	CASSLKVGQGNYGYTF
NA	TRBV5-1	TRBJ1-4	NA	TGCGCCAGCAGCTTCAATCCGGTTGGCAGGTCCCTGAAGACAACTAATGAAAAACTGTTTTTT	CASSFNPVGRSLKTTNEKLFF
NA	TRBV10-3	TRBJ1-4	NA	TGTGCCATCAGTGAGTCGATAGGGGCAACTAATGAAAAACTGTTTTTT	CAISESIGATNEKLFF
NA	TRBV2	TRBJ1-2	NA	TGTGCCAGCAGTGGTTTCAGGGGCGGAGATGGCTACACCTTC	CASSGFRGGDGYTF
NA	TRBV9	TRBJ1-4	NA	TGTGCCAGCAGCGTAGAGGGGGTAAATGAAAAACTGTTTTTT	CASSVEGVNEKLFF
TRBD2	TRBV27	TRBJ2-7	NA	TGTGCCAGCAGTTTAGGCGGGGGGGCCTACGAGCAGTACTTC	CASSLGGGAYEQYF
NA	TRBV19	TRBJ1-5	NA	TGTGCCAGTAGTATAAGGAGGGGTAATCAGCCCCAGCATTTT	CASSIRRGNQPQHF
NA	TRBV30	TRBJ2-6	NA	TGTGCCTGGAGTCGGGGTCTGGAGGCCAACGTCCTGACTTTC	CAWSRGLEANVLTF
NA	TRBV3-1/TRBV3-2	TRBJ2-3	NA	TGTGCCAGCAGCCAGGGGCCAGATACGCAGTATTTT	CASSQGPDTQYF
TRBD2	TRBV5-4	TRBJ2-3	few	TGTGCCAGCAGCTTATACCTAGCGGGGGACACAGATACGCAGTATTTT	CASSLYLAGDTDTQYF
NA	TRBV10-3	TRBJ2-7	NA	TGTGCCATCAGTGAGTCCCCTAGCGACTACGAGCAGTACTTC	CAISESPSDYEQYF
TRBD2	TRBV10-3	TRBJ2-1	NA	TGTGCCATCAGTGCACTCCCCGGGACTAGCGGGGGTGGGGGGCAGTTCTTC	CAISALPGTSGGGGQFF
NA	TRBV27	TRBJ1-6	NA	TGTGCCAGCAGTTTCTCCCAGACAGGCGCCTATAATTCACCCCTCCACTTT	CASSFSQTGAYNSPLHF
TRBD1	TRBV4-1	TRBJ1-1	NA	TGCGCCAGCAGCCCGCTGGGACAGCCCCGAAACACTGAAGCTTTCTTT	CASSPLGQPRNTEAFF
TRBD1	TRBV24-1	TRBJ1-6	NA	TGTGCCACCAGTGACCACAGGGGTAGTCCCCTCCACTTT	CATSDHRGSPLHF
NA	TRBV7-9	TRBJ2-7	NA	TGTGCCAGCAGCACAGGAGCCTACGAGCAGTACTTC	CASSTGAYEQYF
TRBD1	TRBV3-1/TRBV3-2	TRBJ1-2	NA	TGTGCCAGCAGCCAAGCGGCAGGGGGCTTCATCTATGGCTACACCTTC	CASSQAAGGFIYGYTF
TRBD1	TRBV24-1	TRBJ2-2	NA	TGTGCCACCAGAAAAGCAGGGACAGGGAACACCGGGGAGCTGTTTTTT	CATRKAGTGNTGELFF
TRBD1	TRBV5-8	TRBJ1-5	NA	TGTGCCAGCAGCAGAGGACAGGGTATGCGCAATCAGCCCCAGCATTTT	CASSRGQGMRNQPQHF
NA	TRBV6-1	TRBJ1-5	medium-sized	TGTGCCAGCAGTGAATCTCGCGGCCATAGTCAGCCCCAGCATTTT	CASSESRGHSQPQHF
TRBD1	TRBV10-3	TRBJ1-1	NA	TGTGCCATCAGGTCCGGGACAGGGTTAGCTGAAGCTTTCTTT	CAIRSGTGLAEAFF
TRBD1	TRBV27	TRBJ1-1	NA	TGTGCCAGCAGTTCCCCCGGACAGGGCCCTGAAGCTTTCTTT	CASSSPGQGPEAFF
NA	TRBV5-4	TRBJ2-7	once	TGTGCCAGCAGCTTGGGACCCGGGGGGCGAGAGCAGTACTTC	CASSLGPGGREQYF
NA	TRBV5-1	TRBJ1-4	NA	TGCGCCAGCAGCCTCAGGAGAGAGGGTGAAAAACTGTTTTTT	CASSLRREGEKLFF
NA	TRBV24-1	TRBJ2-1	NA	TGTGCCACCAGGCCGACCTTCAGGGGTTATTGTGTACCCCTGTACAATGAGCAGTTCTTC	CATRPTFRGYCVPLYNEQFF
NA	TRBV7-6	TRBJ1-1	NA	TGTGCCAGCAGCTTAGCTCTTGGAGGGGCCACTGAAGCTTTCTTT	CASSLALGGATEAFF
NA	TRBV9	TRBJ1-1	NA	TGTGCCAGCAGCGTAGGGTGGAGGAACACTGAAGCTTTCTTT	CASSVGWRNTEAFF